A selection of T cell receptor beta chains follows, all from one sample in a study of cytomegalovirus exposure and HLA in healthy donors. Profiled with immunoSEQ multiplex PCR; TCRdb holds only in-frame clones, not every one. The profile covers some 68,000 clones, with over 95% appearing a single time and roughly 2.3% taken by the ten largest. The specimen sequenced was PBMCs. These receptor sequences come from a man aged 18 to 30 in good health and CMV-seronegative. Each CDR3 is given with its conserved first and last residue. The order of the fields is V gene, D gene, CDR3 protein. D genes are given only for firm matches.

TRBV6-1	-	CASSEGGLNTEAFF
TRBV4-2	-	CASSQDPAEITDTQYF
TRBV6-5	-	CASSWDNFYGYTF
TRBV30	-	CAWSSQRRQFF
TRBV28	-	CASSLPQGKRGYTF
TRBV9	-	CASSVVAGVMTEAFF
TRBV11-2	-	CASSLGDNQPQHF
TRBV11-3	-	CASSFGFGLSYEQYF
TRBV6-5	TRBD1	CASSYSTQGALNGYTF
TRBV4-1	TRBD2	CASSATSDSYNEQFF
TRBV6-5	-	CASSLGRGSQPQHF
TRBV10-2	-	CASSEGPYGYTF
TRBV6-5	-	CASWGVSGANVLTF
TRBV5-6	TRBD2	CASSPSGPSGRQETQYF
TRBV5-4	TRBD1	CASSPTDRAGYNEQFF
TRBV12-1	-	CATRQGSLSNQPQHF
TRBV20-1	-	CSATSLNEQFF
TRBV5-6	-	CASSPGHMNTEAFF
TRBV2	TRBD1	CASSGFTGQISGANVLTF
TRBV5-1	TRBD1	CASSLGRDRVTYEQYF
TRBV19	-	CASSSSGFSGELFF
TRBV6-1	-	CASSSAGIQETQYF
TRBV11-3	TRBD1	CASSRPGQDLAGYTF
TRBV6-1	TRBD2	CASSELAGGPETQYF
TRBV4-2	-	CASSQDSGDQPQHF
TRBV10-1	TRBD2	CASSESIGGRAVFEQFF
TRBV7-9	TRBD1	CASSHAGTGRYEQYF